This T cell receptor (beta chain) emerged from a study of CD8 T cells in Susac syndrome. For the study at large: Susac syndrome patients were untreated, on corticosteroids with some adding intravenous immunoglobulin, or on intravenous immunoglobulin only.

CDR3 length: 14 residues. Per germline, CDR1 DFQATT and CDR2 SNEGSKA (reference sequence). V gave up 0 bases and J gave up 5 bases; unmatched junction bases: 6. General observations from the study: Among active patients and in TEMRA cells, CD8+ clonal expansion in Susac reached its peak.

It was with random hexamers that roughly 0.5 to 1 ug RNA was reverse transcribed. Across 54 Vbeta and 13 Jbeta, TCR beta CDR3 was amplified with immunoSEQ multiplex PCR. TCRdb re-called the immunoSEQ multiplex PCR reads through MiXCR, storing one row per CDR3 protein. Of 100,000 to 150,000 distinct CDR3 sequences in the sample, just under 95% were seen once. Negative magnetic isolation gave CD8+ and CD4+ cells; FACS enriched CD8+ TEMRA. Worth noting for this clonotype: The antigen remains unidentified.

The source of this sequence is a human donor with Susac syndrome. The chain is built from TRBV20-1 and TRBJ2-7, with 8 bases that match TRBD1. The sample comprised CD8+ T cells from PBMCs. CDR3 DNA sequence: TGCAGTGCTAGAGATACGACAGGGGTCCACGAGCAGTACTTC. Its translation is CSARDTTGVHEQYF.